This is a list of T cell receptor beta chains from one sample in a study of regulatory T cells in long-lasting Graves disease. From the multiplex PCR reads, TCRdb called clonotypes with MiXCR, one entry per CDR3 protein. Among a few hundred thousand distinct CDR3 sequences listed, 12% were seen once. The data also belong to a second study, concerning T cells in Graves' hyperthyroidism and ophthalmopathy.

The sample was peripheral blood mononuclear cells (PBMCs), taken at new diagnosis, from a patient treated with antithyroid drugs. These receptor sequences come from a woman aged 18-29 years with Graves disease. Both conserved end residues are part of each CDR3. Fields, in order: D gene, clone size, J gene, V gene, CDR3 protein, CDR3 DNA. D genes are given only for firm matches. Clone size appears in some rows only: once, few, many, or a class for an expanded clone.

TRBD1,once,TRBJ2-1,TRBV2,CAKTGGYNEQFF,TGTGCCAAGACAGGGGGCTACAATGAGCAGTTCTTC
NA,NA,TRBJ2-7,TRBV28,CASSWESVGGDSYEQYF,TGTGCCAGCAGTTGGGAATCAGTTGGGGGAGATTCCTACGAGCAGTACTTC
NA,many,TRBJ2-2,TRBV11-2,CASGLSGGTGELFF,TGTGCCAGCGGGCTAAGCGGTGGGACCGGGGAGCTGTTTTTT
NA,few,TRBJ2-1,TRBV11-2,CASSFAGDEQFF,TGTGCCAGCAGCTTCGCAGGGGATGAGCAGTTCTTC
TRBD1,many,TRBJ1-2,TRBV29-1,CSVVPLGQGDGYTF,TGCAGCGTTGTACCCCTAGGACAGGGCGACGGCTACACCTTC
TRBD1,few,TRBJ2-6,TRBV7-2,CASSLPRRQGAVGANVLTF,TGTGCCAGCAGCTTACCTCGCCGACAGGGGGCCGTGGGGGCCAACGTCCTGACTTTC
NA,NA,TRBJ1-6,TRBV4-1,CATQLTITGNSPLHF,TGCGCCACCCAACTTACAATAACAGGGAATTCACCCCTCCACTTT
TRBD1,NA,TRBJ2-7,TRBV12-3/TRBV12-4,CASSRRAAGGYEQYF,TGTGCCAGCAGTCGCCGAGCGGCAGGGGGTTACGAGCAGTACTTC
TRBD1,few,TRBJ1-6,TRBV6-2/TRBV6-3,CASSLNSRGINSPLHF,TGTGCCAGCAGTCTAAACTCCAGGGGGATTAATTCACCCCTCCACTTT
TRBD2,NA,TRBJ2-3,TRBV28,CASSPGLAGGPMDTDTQYF,TGTGCCAGCAGTCCGGGACTAGCGGGAGGGCCCATGGACACAGATACGCAGTATTTT
NA,NA,TRBJ1-6,TRBV20-1,CSAETEDSPLHF,TGCAGTGCTGAGACGGAGGATTCACCCCTCCACTTT
NA,many,TRBJ2-2,TRBV28,CASSFFIPPWELFF,TGTGCCAGCAGTTTTTTTATTCCCCCCTGGGAGCTGTTTTTT
NA,few,TRBJ2-1,TRBV4-3,CASSHKVLNEQFF,TGCGCCAGCAGCCATAAGGTTTTGAATGAGCAGTTCTTC
TRBD1,NA,TRBJ2-7,TRBV11-2,CASSQADRGPYEQYF,TGTGCCAGCAGCCAAGCGGACAGGGGACCCTACGAGCAGTACTTC
NA,few,TRBJ1-2,TRBV6-2/TRBV6-3,CASSYMGTQGYTF,TGTGCCAGCAGTTATATGGGGACCCAAGGCTACACCTTC
NA,many,TRBJ2-1,TRBV6-2/TRBV6-3,CASSYSLFPPPGGVINNEQFF,TGTGCCAGCAGTTACTCGCTTTTTCCGCCTCCCGGAGGGGTAATAAACAATGAGCAGTTCTTC
NA,NA,TRBJ2-1,TRBV24-1,CATSDPLDTESSYNEQFF,TGTGCCACCAGTGACCCATTAGACACAGAAAGCTCCTACAATGAGCAGTTCTTC
TRBD2,many,TRBJ2-1,TRBV20-1,CSARDPTGLAGDNEQFF,TGCAGTGCTAGAGATCCGACGGGACTAGCGGGGGACAATGAGCAGTTCTTC
TRBD2,NA,TRBJ2-7,TRBV29-1,CSVRTSGEGEQYF,TGCAGCGTTAGGACTAGCGGAGAGGGGGAGCAGTACTTC
TRBD1,many,TRBJ1-1,TRBV6-2/TRBV6-3,CASSSQGAGTTEAFF,TGTGCCAGCAGTTCACAGGGGGCTGGGACCACTGAAGCTTTCTTT
NA,many,TRBJ1-4,TRBV5-5,CASSLDSGSAGEKLFF,TGTGCCAGCAGCTTGGACTCCGGGTCCGCGGGTGAAAAACTGTTTTTT
NA,many,TRBJ2-4,TRBV6-2/TRBV6-3,CASSTAPPLLSKNIQYF,TGTGCCAGCTCCACTGCACCACCCCTCCTTAGCAAAAACATTCAGTACTTC
NA,NA,TRBJ2-7,TRBV12-3/TRBV12-4,CASSLQRYEQYF,TGTGCCAGCAGTTTACAGCGCTACGAGCAGTACTTC
NA,many,TRBJ2-5,TRBV2,CASSEAGRKGAVRETQYF,TGTGCCAGCAGTGAAGCGGGGCGGAAGGGCGCGGTACGGGAGACCCAGTACTTC
TRBD2,many,TRBJ2-7,TRBV7-9,CASSLTSGTIYEQYF,TGTGCCAGCAGCTTGACTAGCGGGACGATCTACGAGCAGTACTTC
NA,many,TRBJ2-5,TRBV28,CASSFLGFGVRETQYF,TGTGCCAGCAGTTTCCTCGGTTTCGGGGTCAGAGAGACCCAGTACTTC
TRBD1,many,TRBJ2-7,TRBV7-9,CASSTRTGDEQYF,TGTGCCAGCAGCACCCGGACAGGGGACGAGCAGTACTTC
TRBD2,few,TRBJ2-1,TRBV7-9,CASSPFRGLSGGADNEQFF,TGTGCCAGCAGCCCTTTCCGGGGACTTAGCGGGGGGGCAGACAATGAGCAGTTCTTC
NA,few,TRBJ2-1,TRBV7-9,CASSPPGGAYYNEQFF,TGTGCCAGCAGCCCTCCCGGGGGCGCCTACTACAATGAGCAGTTCTTC
TRBD2,NA,TRBJ2-7,TRBV20-1,CSARTSAYEQYF,TGCAGTGCGCGGACTAGCGCCTACGAGCAGTACTTC
TRBD2,many,TRBJ2-3,TRBV20-1,CSARAPAGGKTDTQYF,TGCAGTGCTAGAGCTCCAGCGGGGGGAAAAACAGATACGCAGTATTTT
NA,many,TRBJ1-2,TRBV7-2,CASSLGIGDGYTF,TGTGCCAGCAGCTTAGGAATAGGGGATGGCTACACCTTC
NA,NA,TRBJ1-1,TRBV18,CASSLVFEAFF,TGTGCCAGCTCACTCGTGTTTGAAGCTTTCTTT
NA,many,TRBJ2-1,TRBV12-3/TRBV12-4,CASSLRTQYNEQFF,TGTGCCAGCAGTCTACGGACACAATACAATGAGCAGTTCTTC
NA,many,TRBJ2-1,TRBV19,CASSTPSGYNEQFF,TGTGCCAGTAGTACCCCAAGCGGATACAATGAGCAGTTCTTC
NA,many,TRBJ1-1,TRBV7-2,CASSLGIWGSGTEAFF,TGTGCCAGCAGCTTAGGTATCTGGGGGTCGGGCACTGAAGCTTTCTTT
NA,many,TRBJ1-2,TRBV12-3/TRBV12-4,CASRKANYGYTF,TGTGCCAGCAGGAAGGCTAACTATGGCTACACCTTC
NA,NA,TRBJ1-3,TRBV10-3,CAISEGPSQGRISGNTIYF,TGTGCCATCAGTGAGGGTCCCTCACAGGGCCGAATCTCTGGAAACACCATATATTTT
NA,NA,TRBJ1-4,TRBV3-1,CASSQAPGDPGLF,TGTGCCAGCAGCCAAGCACCGGGAGACCCGGGGCTTTTT
TRBD1,many,TRBJ1-5,TRBV27,CASSPTGGNQPQHF,TGTGCCAGCAGTCCTACAGGGGGCAATCAGCCCCAGCATTTT
NA,many,TRBJ2-1,TRBV11-2,CASSLSNLPGEQFF,TGTGCCAGCAGCCTCTCCAACCTCCCGGGGGAGCAGTTCTTC
TRBD2,NA,TRBJ2-6,TRBV6-2/TRBV6-3,CASTTAPGGPGANVLTF,TGTGCCAGCACCACGGCCCCGGGAGGGCCCGGGGCCAACGTCCTGACTTTC
NA,many,TRBJ2-5,TRBV7-9,CASSFRGQETQYF,TGTGCCAGCAGCTTCAGGGGCCAAGAGACCCAGTACTTC
TRBD2,many,TRBJ2-1,TRBV5-1,CASSTGLALPYNEQFF,TGCGCCAGCAGCACGGGACTAGCTCTACCCTACAATGAGCAGTTCTTC
TRBD1,many,TRBJ1-1,TRBV10-3,CAISEGTGENTEAFF,TGTGCCATCAGTGAAGGGACAGGGGAAAACACTGAAGCTTTCTTT
NA,many,TRBJ1-6,TRBV2,CASSERSVSPLHF,TGTGCCAGCAGTGAACGGTCGGTATCACCCCTCCACTTT
NA,NA,TRBJ2-7,TRBV6-1,CASTIRTNYEQYF,TGTGCCAGCACCATAAGGACCAACTACGAGCAGTACTTC
TRBD1,many,TRBJ2-2,TRBV6-1,CASSLTGGIGTGELFF,TGTGCCAGCAGCCTTACAGGGGGGATCGGCACCGGGGAGCTGTTTTTT
NA,NA,TRBJ1-6,TRBV7-9,CASSGGVRGAFNSPLHF,TGTGCCAGCAGCGGGGGGGTACGCGGTGCTTTCAATTCACCCCTCCACTTT
NA,many,TRBJ2-3,TRBV7-9,CASSFIVGDTQYF,TGTGCCAGCAGCTTTATTGTTGGAGATACGCAGTATTTT
NA,NA,TRBJ1-3,TRBV12-3/TRBV12-4,CASTWTRPSSGNTIYF,TGTGCCAGCACCTGGACACGGCCAAGCTCTGGAAACACCATATATTTT